This TCR beta chain derives from a study of blood T cell repertoires in COVID-19. The repertoire was sequenced with immunoSEQ multiplex PCR; TCRdb's copy has only in-frame clones and lacks some. This sample has approximately 150,000 clones, with around four fifths found just once. The CDR3 loop spans 15 amino acids. V was clipped by 4 bases and J by 2 bases, with 11 bases between them. Per the germline V gene, CDR1 is SEHNR and CDR2 is FQNEAQ (reference sequence). During active infection, Seattle patients enrolled and were then monitored through disease. This clone has a handful of counts. The receptor was isolated from a woman aged 80 or older with COVID-19, enrolled during active disease. V usage is TRBV7-9 and J usage is TRBJ2-2; possibly TRBD2 for D (6 bases). Sequences were obtained from peripheral blood. CDR3 DNA: TGTGCCAGCAGCTACGGACTATATAACACCGGGGAGCTGTTTTTT. Residues: CASSYGLYNTGELFF.